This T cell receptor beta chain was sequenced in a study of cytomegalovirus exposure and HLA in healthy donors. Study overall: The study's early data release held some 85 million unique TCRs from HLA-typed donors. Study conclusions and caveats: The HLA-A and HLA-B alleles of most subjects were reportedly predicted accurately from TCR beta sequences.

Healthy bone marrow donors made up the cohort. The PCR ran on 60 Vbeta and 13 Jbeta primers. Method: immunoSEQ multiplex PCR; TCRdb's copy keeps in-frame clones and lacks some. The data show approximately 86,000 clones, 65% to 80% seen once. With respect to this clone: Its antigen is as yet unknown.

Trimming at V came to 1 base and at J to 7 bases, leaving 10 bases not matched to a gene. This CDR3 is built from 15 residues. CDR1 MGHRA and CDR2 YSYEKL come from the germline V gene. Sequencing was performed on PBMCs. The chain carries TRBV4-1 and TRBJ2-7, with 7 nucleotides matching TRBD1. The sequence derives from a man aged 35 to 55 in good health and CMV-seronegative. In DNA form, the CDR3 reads TGCGCCAGCAGCCAAGGAGCACAGGGGACGCGAGAGCAGTACTTC. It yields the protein CASSQGAQGTREQYF.